The T cell receptor beta chain described here comes from a study of T cell changes during pregnancy in multiple sclerosis. Produced via immunoSEQ multiplex PCR; TCRdb's table is partial and in-frame only. This table holds about 87,000 clones, 90% to 95% found once. From germline, CDR1 is SGHVS and CDR2 FNYEAQ. The CDR3 loop spans 15 amino acids. Deletions cut 5 bases from V and 2 bases from J, with 12 bases between. This TCR was recovered from a female donor in good health, enrolled as a control in a pregnancy study. The chain links TRBV7-6 to TRBJ2-2; tentative D call: TRBD2 (5 bases). The source material was peripheral blood, sampled in the third trimester of pregnancy. CDR3 coding DNA: TGTGCCAGCAGCCCCGGACTGATAAACACCGGGGAGCTGTTTTTT. It specifies CASSPGLINTGELFF.